The 32 T cell receptor beta chains below come from one sample, sequenced in a study of cytomegalovirus exposure and HLA in healthy donors. Primers for the PCR totalled 60 Vbeta and 13 Jbeta. Sequencing was performed with immunoSEQ multiplex PCR; in TCRdb, only in-frame clones are kept and a portion is missing. In the table there are around 130,000 clones, around 70% of which are singletons. The sample taken for sequencing was PBMCs. These receptors all come from a woman aged 25-40 years in good health and CMV-seronegative.

The rearrangement links TRBV6-5 to TRBJ1-2, with TRBD1 matching over 8 bases. The CDR3 has 15 residues. CDR1 MNHEY and CDR2 SVGAGI come from the germline V gene. The trim removed 0 bases at V and 4 bases at J, leaving 4 bases unmatched. The CDR3 DNA is TGTGCCAGCAGTTACTCCAGGGGGCTGGCCTATGGCTACACCTTC. It yields the protein CASSYSRGLAYGYTF.

The chain recombines TRBV10-2 with TRBJ2-3; D gene ambiguous. The CDR3 contains 15 residues. Germline assignment: CDR1 WSHSY and CDR2 SAAADI. The germline V and J ends were trimmed by 0 bases and 3 bases, with 10 bases remaining between them. CDR3: CASSESAMKTDTQYF. In DNA form, the CDR3 reads TGCGCCAGCAGTGAGTCGGCCATGAAGACAGATACGCAGTATTTT.

This clone has a handful of counts. V gene TRBV6-1 combines with J gene TRBJ1-6, with D possibly matching TRBD1 (5 bases). This CDR3 is 15 amino acids long. Germline CDR1 MNHNS, CDR2 SASEGT. The V end was cut by 4 bases, the J end by 7 bases, with 14 bases between. The CDR3 DNA follows: TGTGCCAGCAGTGGGGGGGTAAGGGGCAATTCACCCCTCCACTTT. Amino acid sequence: CASSGGVRGNSPLHF.

The chain joins TRBV5-1 to TRBJ2-5, with TRBD2 matching 10 bases. In germline, CDR1 is SGHRS, CDR2 YFSETQ. The CDR3 contains 17 residues. The junction had 15 bases not matched to a gene; V was cut back by 7 bases and J by 3 bases. CDR3 sequence: CASGDGAGGPSEETQYF. CDR3 coding DNA: TGCGCCAGCGGAGATGGAGCGGGAGGGCCCTCGGAAGAGACCCAGTACTTC.

This chain links TRBV29-1 with TRBJ2-2; D unresolved. Trimming stripped 2 bases from V and 1 base from J, with 2 bases between. Germline values: CDR1 SQVTM, CDR2 ANQGSEA. This CDR3 spans 12 amino acids. The DNA of the CDR3 is TGCAGCGTTGAACAGAACACCGGGGAGCTGTTTTTT. It specifies CSVEQNTGELFF.

The chain is built from TRBV25-1 and TRBJ1-6; TRBD1 agrees at 9 bases. This CDR3 has 15 amino acids. Germline CDR1 MGHDK, CDR2 SYGVNS. V trimming: 1 base; J trimming: 7 bases; junction bases outside the gene matches: 2. CDR3 in amino acids: CASSELTGGNSPLHF. CDR3 in DNA: TGTGCCAGCAGTGAATTGACAGGGGGAAATTCACCCCTCCACTTT.

This clone was seen a few times. Other DNA sequences within the sample encode an identical CDR3. This CDR3 reads CASSPRMNTEAFF. The CDR3 DNA sequence: TGTGCCAGCAGCCCGAGAATGAACACTGAAGCTTTCTTT. The chain couples TRBV7-9 to TRBJ1-1, with D uncertain. V was shortened by 5 bases and J by 0 bases, with 7 bases between the two germline ends. Germline assignment: CDR1 SEHNR and CDR2 FQNEAQ (reference sequence). CDR3 length: 13 residues.

The chain joins TRBV18 to TRBJ2-2, with D tentatively TRBD1 (5 bases). The V gene lost 4 bases and the J gene lost 6 bases, with 12 bases spanning the gap. The CDR3 spans 14 residues. Germline lookup yields CDR1 KGHSH and CDR2 LQKENI. The CDR3 spells CASSLKDNPGELFF. In nucleotides, the CDR3 is TGTGCCAGCTCACTAAAGGACAATCCCGGGGAGCTGTTTTTT. The whole variable domain, filled in from reference TRBV18 and TRBJ2-2, reads NAGVMQNPRHLVRRRGQEARLRCSPMKGHSHVYWYRQLPEEGLKFMVYLQKENIIDESGMPKERFSAEFPKEGPSILRIQQVVRGDSAAYFCASSLKDNPGELFFGEGSRLTVL.

V gene TRBV7-3 combines with J gene TRBJ1-1; 8 nucleotides align to TRBD1. This CDR3 has 15 amino acids. V shed 5 bases and J 1 base; nucleotides not matched to a gene: 6. In germline, CDR1 is SGHTA, CDR2 FQGTGA. CDR3 region: CASSLRGQGNTEAFF. In DNA form, the CDR3 reads TGTGCCAGCAGCCTCAGGGGGCAAGGGAACACTGAAGCTTTCTTT.

V usage is TRBV5-1 and J usage is TRBJ2-3; D unclear. The V end was cut by 4 bases, the J end by 0 bases, with 15 bases between. The CDR3 length is 16 residues. Per the germline V gene, CDR1 is SGHRS and CDR2 is YFSETQ. CDR3 residues: CASSPMAGSSTDTQYF. The DNA of the CDR3 is TGCGCCAGCAGCCCCATGGCCGGGTCGAGCACAGATACGCAGTATTTT.

V gene TRBV5-6 combines with J gene TRBJ1-5, with 8 bases aligning to TRBD1. V lost 0 bases and J lost 4; bases outside the gene matches: 9. The CDR3 has 17 amino acids. The germline gives CDR1 SGHDT, CDR2 YYEEEE. The CDR3 DNA reads TGTGCCAGCAGCTTGGCTTTAGGACAGGGATCAAATCAGCCCCAGCATTTT. Protein sequence: CASSLALGQGSNQPQHF.

The chain recombines TRBV5-1 with TRBJ2-2; D is undetermined. The germline V gene has CDR1 SGHRS and CDR2 YFSETQ. CDR3 length: 15 residues. Trimming pared 0 bases from V and 10 bases from J, leaving 16 bases between. The CDR3 protein is CASSLVVSEDQELFF. In DNA, the CDR3 is TGCGCCAGCAGCTTGGTAGTTAGTGAAGATCAGGAGCTGTTTTTT.

The chain joins TRBV14 to TRBJ1-4; D ambiguous. The CDR3 is made up of 15 amino acids. V lost 2 bases and J lost 0, with 7 bases in between. Germline assignment: CDR1 SGHDN and CDR2 FVKESK. As DNA, the CDR3 is TGTGCCAGCAGCCAATTAGCTTCAACTAATGAAAAACTGTTTTTT. Its translation is CASSQLASTNEKLFF.

J is TRBJ2-2 and V is TRBV7-9; 15 bases match TRBD2. The CDR3 is 19 amino acids. J was trimmed by 5 bases and V by 5 bases; bases with no gene match: 12. In germline, CDR1 is SEHNR, CDR2 FQNEAQ (reference sequence). CDR3 sequence: CASSTLGLAGGPRTGELFF. The CDR3 DNA sequence: TGTGCCAGCAGCACGCTCGGACTAGCGGGAGGGCCTCGGACCGGGGAGCTGTTTTTT.

With regard to this clone: At one end, the junction sequence differs from germline, possibly due to a read error. The rearrangement uses TRBV7-9 and TRBJ1-1; no reliable D call. The V gene's germline CDR1 is SEHNR and CDR2 FQNEAQ (reference sequence). This CDR3 has 12 amino acids. CDR3 nucleotide sequence: TGTTCCAGCAGCTTAGTTGGAGATGAAGCTTTCTTT. It encodes CSSSLVGDEAFF.

This chain uses TRBV5-5 with TRBJ2-5; 7 nucleotides agree with TRBD2. Looked up from germline, CDR1 is SGHKS and CDR2 is YYEKEE (reference sequence). The CDR3 loop spans 14 amino acids. The J segment lost 11 bases and the V segment lost 3 bases, leaving 13 bases of the junction unmatched. The CDR3 spells CASSSGEGRAEQYF. Here the CDR3 DNA reads TGTGCCAGCAGCTCCGGGGAGGGACGAGCGGAGCAGTACTTC.

Only a few counts were recorded for this clone. The chain uses TRBV6-1 and TRBJ1-1; D unresolved. The germline gives CDR1 MNHNS, CDR2 SASEGT. V gave up 2 bases and J gave up 0 bases, with 10 bases separating them. The CDR3 runs to 15 residues. CDR3 nucleotides: TGTGCCAGCAGTGAAAATGCGATTATGAACACTGAAGCTTTCTTT. It encodes CASSENAIMNTEAFF.

This sequence joins TRBV28 and TRBJ2-5; 9 bases fit TRBD1. The CDR3 covers 19 residues. The germline gives CDR1 MDHEN, CDR2 SYDVKM. V was pared by 6 bases and J by 1 base, with 18 bases of the junction left unmatched. The CDR3 sequence: CASSTDRGHGIGGQETQYF. The CDR3 DNA follows: TGTGCCAGCAGCACGGACAGGGGTCACGGGATTGGGGGCCAAGAGACCCAGTACTTC.

This chain connects TRBV6-6 to TRBJ1-2, with D tentatively TRBD1 (6 bases). V was cut by 5 bases and J by 7 bases, with 14 bases left in between. There are 13 residues in the CDR3. CDR1 MNHNY and CDR2 SVGAGI come from the germline V gene (reference sequence). In DNA, the CDR3 is TGTGCCAGCAGTCCCGGGACAAGGGGTGGCTACACCTTC. This translates into CASSPGTRGGYTF.

The chain employs TRBV7-9 and TRBJ2-5; D not certain. V was pared by 5 bases and J by 1 base, with 14 bases between. The CDR3 sequence is 15 residues long. From germline, CDR1 is SEHNR and CDR2 FQNEAQ (reference sequence). The CDR3 sequence is CASSQGRPSQETQYF. The DNA for the CDR3 is TGTGCCAGCAGCCAAGGCAGGCCAAGCCAAGAGACCCAGTACTTC. The full variable domain, its missing parts supplied by reference TRBV7-9 and TRBJ2-5, is DTGVSQNPRHKITKRGQNVTFRCDPISEHNRLYWYRQTLGQGPEFLTYFQNEAQLEKSRLLSDRFSAERPKGSFSTLEIQRTEQGDSAMYLCASSQGRPSQETQYFGPGTRLLVL.

This chain uses TRBV2 with TRBJ1-5, with a possible D match to TRBD1 (6 bases). Germline V gene lookup returns CDR1 SNHLY and CDR2 FYNNEI. V lost 8 bases, J lost 4 bases, and 12 bases lay in between. This CDR3 is built from 13 residues. The CDR3 is CASSKGGNQPQHF. In DNA form, the CDR3 reads TGTGCCAGCTCTAAAGGGGGAAATCAGCCCCAGCATTTT. The variable domain in full, with the rest retrieved from reference TRBV2 and TRBJ1-5, is EPEVTQTPSHQVTQMGQEVILRCVPISNHLYFYWYRQILGQKVEFLVSFYNNEISEKSEIFDDQFSVERPDGSNFTLKIRSTKLEDSAMYFCASSKGGNQPQHFGDGTRLSIL.

V and J are TRBV5-5 and TRBJ2-5; TRBD1 matches at 9 bases. The CDR3 consists of 16 residues. V shed 0 bases and J 4 bases; nucleotides not matched to a gene: 7. Germline V gene sequence: CDR1 SGHKS, CDR2 YYEKEE (reference sequence). In nucleotides, the CDR3 is TGTGCCAGCAGCTTGGCCGGGACAGGGCTCAGAGAGACCCAGTACTTC. Translating it yields CASSLAGTGLRETQYF.

This chain uses TRBV27 with TRBJ2-2, with 12 nucleotides matching TRBD2. Germline lookup yields CDR1 MNHEY and CDR2 SMNVEV (reference sequence). V gave up 5 bases and J gave up 6 bases; unmatched junction bases: 10. This CDR3 region has 17 residues. The CDR3 bases are TGTGCCAGCAGTCCCGACCGACTAGCGGGGGCCCCCGGGGAGCTGTTTTTT. Its translation: CASSPDRLAGAPGELFF.

V gene TRBV29-1 combines with J gene TRBJ1-2, with no clear D. The V gene's germline CDR1 is SQVTM and CDR2 ANQGSEA. CDR3 length: 11 amino acids. The V gene lost 6 bases and the J gene lost 3 bases, with 8 bases spanning the gap. CDR3 nucleotides: TGCAGCGTAGGCGCGGACTATGGCTACACCTTC. It is translated as CSVGADYGYTF.

This clone has just a few counts. The chain recombines TRBV19 with TRBJ2-7, with D uncertain. Deletions cut 5 bases from V and 9 bases from J, with 5 bases between. The CDR3 has 9 amino acids. CDR1 is LNHDA and CDR2 is SQIVND in the germline V gene (reference sequence). The CDR3 loop reads CASSPRQYF. The CDR3 DNA sequence: TGTGCCAGTAGTCCCCGGCAGTACTTC.

This clone was counted a single time. The genes are TRBV30 and TRBJ1-2; perhaps TRBD1 as D (6 bases). In germline, CDR1 is GTSNPN, CDR2 SVGIG (reference sequence). The CDR3 contains 15 residues. V was clipped by 2 bases and J by 8 bases, with 21 bases between them. The CDR3 loop reads CAWSLQGSTMEGYTF. The DNA of the CDR3 is TGTGCCTGGAGTCTACAGGGCAGTACTATGGAGGGCTACACCTTC.

This clone was recorded only once. This chain connects TRBV5-6 to TRBJ2-5, with 11 bases fitting TRBD2. V shed 2 bases and J 4 bases; nucleotides not matched to a gene: 13. The CDR3 has 18 amino acids. Germline V lookup: CDR1 SGHDT, CDR2 YYEEEE. CDR3 residues: CASSFSFSSGGAGETQYF. The CDR3 region has the DNA TGTGCCAGCAGCTTCTCTTTTAGTAGCGGGGGGGCCGGAGAGACCCAGTACTTC. The entire variable domain, with the rest obtained from reference TRBV5-6 and TRBJ2-5, is as follows: DAGVTQSPTHLIKTRGQQVTLRCSPKSGHDTVSWYQQALGQGPQFIFQYYEEEERQRGNFPDRFSGHQFPNYSSELNVNALLLGDSALYLCASSFSFSSGGAGETQYFGPGTRLLVL.

The rearrangement links TRBV5-1 to TRBJ2-3, with 10 bases aligning to TRBD2. The CDR3 has 16 amino acids. V was pared by 3 bases and J by 2 bases, with 6 bases of the junction left unmatched. Germline CDR1 and CDR2: SGHRS and YFSETQ. The CDR3 DNA follows: TGCGCCAGCAGCTCGGGACTAGCGCCCATCACAGATACGCAGTATTTT. The encoded protein is CASSSGLAPITDTQYF.

The table lists this clone with a few counts. The chain combines TRBV9 with TRBJ2-3; no firm D call. Trimming took 3 bases from V and 9 from J, leaving 8 bases between them. The CDR3 spans 11 residues. From germline, CDR1 is SGDLS and CDR2 YYNGEE. As DNA, the CDR3 is TGTGCCAGCAGCGCTTTGTCGACGCAGTATTTT. Residues: CASSALSTQYF.

V and J are TRBV19 and TRBJ1-2; 10 nucleotides align to TRBD1. The length of the CDR3 is 17 residues. The germline V gene encodes CDR1 LNHDA and CDR2 SQIVND (reference sequence). With 4 bases clipped from V and 4 bases from J, the junction kept 12 bases outside the gene matches. CDR3 sequence (DNA): TGTGCCAGTAGTAGGGCGGCAGGGACAGGGGATACCTATGGCTACACCTTC. It encodes CASSRAAGTGDTYGYTF.

This clone showed up just a few times. J is TRBJ2-3 and V is TRBV19; 10 nucleotides line up with TRBD2. Germline-derived CDR1 and CDR2 are LNHDA and SQIVND (reference sequence). V was clipped by 3 bases and J by 5 bases; unmatched bases: 14. The CDR3 totals 18 residues. DNA of the CDR3: TGTGCCAGTAGTATTCGGGCCCCGCTAGCGGGAGACAGAGATACGCAGTATTTT. It translates to CASSIRAPLAGDRDTQYF.

This clone came up a few times. This chain uses TRBV5-1 with TRBJ2-1, with 10 bases identical to TRBD1. Per germline, CDR1 SGHRS and CDR2 YFSETQ. CDR3 length equals 14 residues. J was trimmed by 8 bases and V by 4 bases; bases with no gene match: 6. As DNA, the CDR3 is TGCGCCAGCAGCCTCTATGGGACAGGGGATGAGCAGTTCTTC. Translated, it gives CASSLYGTGDEQFF.